This TCR beta chain was captured in a study of blood T cell repertoires in COVID-19. Study context: Donors in the United States, Italy and Spain gave samples during acute or convalescent COVID-19.

Clones were sequenced by immunoSEQ multiplex PCR, and TCRdb holds only the in-frame ones, with some missing. The data show fewer than 250,000 clones, about 88% seen once. The CDR3 spans 13 residues. V lost 3 bases, J lost 5 bases, and 8 bases lay in between. Per germline, CDR1 SGHTA and CDR2 FQGTGA. This clone was counted between two and nine times. This TCR was sampled from a man in his 70s with acute or convalescent COVID-19. The J gene is TRBJ2-1, the V gene TRBV7-3; D is undetermined. The source material was peripheral blood. Here the CDR3 reads CASSFTSNNEQFF. The CDR3 DNA reads as TGTGCCAGCAGCTTTACATCGAACAATGAGCAGTTCTTC.